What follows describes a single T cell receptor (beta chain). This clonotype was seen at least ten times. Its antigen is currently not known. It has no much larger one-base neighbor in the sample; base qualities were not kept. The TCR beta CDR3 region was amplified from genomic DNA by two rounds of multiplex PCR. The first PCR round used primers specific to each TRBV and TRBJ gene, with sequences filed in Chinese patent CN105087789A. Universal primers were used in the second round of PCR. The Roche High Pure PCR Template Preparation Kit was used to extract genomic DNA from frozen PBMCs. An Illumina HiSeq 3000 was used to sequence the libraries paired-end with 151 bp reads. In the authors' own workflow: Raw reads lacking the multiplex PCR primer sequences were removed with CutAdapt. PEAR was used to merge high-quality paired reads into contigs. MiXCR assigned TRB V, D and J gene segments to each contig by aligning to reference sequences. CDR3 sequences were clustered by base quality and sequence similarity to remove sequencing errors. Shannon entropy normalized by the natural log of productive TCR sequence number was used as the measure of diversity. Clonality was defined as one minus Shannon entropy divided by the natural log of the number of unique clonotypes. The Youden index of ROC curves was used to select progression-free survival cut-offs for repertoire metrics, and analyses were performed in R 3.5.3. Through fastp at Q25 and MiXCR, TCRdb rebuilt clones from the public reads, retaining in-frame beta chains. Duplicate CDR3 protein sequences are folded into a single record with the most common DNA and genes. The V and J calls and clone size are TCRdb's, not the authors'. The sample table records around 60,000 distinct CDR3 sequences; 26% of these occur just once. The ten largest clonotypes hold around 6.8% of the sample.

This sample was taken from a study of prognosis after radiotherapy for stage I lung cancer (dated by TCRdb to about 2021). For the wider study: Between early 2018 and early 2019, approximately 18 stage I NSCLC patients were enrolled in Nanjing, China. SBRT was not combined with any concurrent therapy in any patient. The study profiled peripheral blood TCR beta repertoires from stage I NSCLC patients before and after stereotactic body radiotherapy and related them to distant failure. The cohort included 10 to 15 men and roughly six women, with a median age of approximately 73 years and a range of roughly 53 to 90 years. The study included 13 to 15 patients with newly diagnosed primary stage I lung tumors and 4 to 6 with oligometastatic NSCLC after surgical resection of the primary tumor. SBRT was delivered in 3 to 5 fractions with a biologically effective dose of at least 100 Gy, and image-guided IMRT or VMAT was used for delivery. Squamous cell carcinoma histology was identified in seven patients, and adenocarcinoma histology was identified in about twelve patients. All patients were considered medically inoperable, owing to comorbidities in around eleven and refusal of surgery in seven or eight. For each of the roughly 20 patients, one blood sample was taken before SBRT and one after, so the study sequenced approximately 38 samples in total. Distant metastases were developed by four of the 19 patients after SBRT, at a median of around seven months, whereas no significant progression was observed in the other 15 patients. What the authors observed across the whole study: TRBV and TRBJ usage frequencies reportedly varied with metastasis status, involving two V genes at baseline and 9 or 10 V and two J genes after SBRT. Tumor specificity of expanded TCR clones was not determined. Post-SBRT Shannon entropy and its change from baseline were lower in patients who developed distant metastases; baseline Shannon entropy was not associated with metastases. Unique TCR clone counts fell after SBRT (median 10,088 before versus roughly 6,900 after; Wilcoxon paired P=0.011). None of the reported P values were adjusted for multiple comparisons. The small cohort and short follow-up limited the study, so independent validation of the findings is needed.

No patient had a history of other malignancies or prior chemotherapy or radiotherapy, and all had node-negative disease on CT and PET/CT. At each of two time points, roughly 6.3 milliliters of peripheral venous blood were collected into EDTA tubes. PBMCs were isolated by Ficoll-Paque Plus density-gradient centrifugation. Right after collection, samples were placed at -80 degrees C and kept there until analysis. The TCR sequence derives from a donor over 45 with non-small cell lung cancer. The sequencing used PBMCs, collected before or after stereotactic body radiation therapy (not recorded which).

The CDR3 protein sequence reads: CASSSDRAVPYEQYF. Read as DNA, the sequence is TGTGCCAGCAGCTCGGACAGGGCTGTCCCCTACGAGCAGTACTTC. Here the chain combines TRBV7-2 and TRBJ2-7, with TRBD1 matching 8 junction bases. The CDR1 and CDR2 encoded by the germline V gene are SGHTA and FQGNSA. Trimmed from V: 4 bases; trimmed from J: 2 bases; junction bases lacking a gene match: 7. The CDR3, from cysteine to phenylalanine, totals 15 residues. Just CDR3 DNA is preserved here, 45 bases in frame from base 1. When the CDR3 is completed using the reference TRBV7-2 and TRBJ2-7 genes on either side, the full variable domain is GAGVSQSPSNKVTEKGKDVELRCDPISGHTALYWYRQSLGQGLEFLIYFQGNSAPDKSGLPSDRFSAERTGGSVSTLTIQRTQQEDSAVYLCASSSDRAVPYEQYFGPGTRLTVT.